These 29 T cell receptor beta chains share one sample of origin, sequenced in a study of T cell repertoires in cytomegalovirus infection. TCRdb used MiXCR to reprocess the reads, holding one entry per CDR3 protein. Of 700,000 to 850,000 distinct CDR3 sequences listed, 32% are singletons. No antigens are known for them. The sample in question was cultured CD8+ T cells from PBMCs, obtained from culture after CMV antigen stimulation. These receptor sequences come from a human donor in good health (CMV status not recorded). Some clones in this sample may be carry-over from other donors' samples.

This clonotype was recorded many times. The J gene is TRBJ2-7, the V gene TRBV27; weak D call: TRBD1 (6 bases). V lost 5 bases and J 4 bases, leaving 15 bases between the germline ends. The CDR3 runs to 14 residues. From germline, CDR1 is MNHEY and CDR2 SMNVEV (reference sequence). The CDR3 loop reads CASSPVGASYEQYV. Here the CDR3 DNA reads TGTGCCAGCAGTCCGGTGGGGGCCTCTTACGAGCAGTACGTC.

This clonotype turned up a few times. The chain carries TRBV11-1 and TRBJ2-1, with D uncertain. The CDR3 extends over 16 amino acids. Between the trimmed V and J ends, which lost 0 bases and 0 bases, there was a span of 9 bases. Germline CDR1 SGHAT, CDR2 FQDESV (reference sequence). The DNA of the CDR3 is TGTGCCAGCAGCTTAGCCGGCGTTAGCTCCTACAATGAGCAGTTCTTC. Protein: CASSLAGVSSYNEQFF.

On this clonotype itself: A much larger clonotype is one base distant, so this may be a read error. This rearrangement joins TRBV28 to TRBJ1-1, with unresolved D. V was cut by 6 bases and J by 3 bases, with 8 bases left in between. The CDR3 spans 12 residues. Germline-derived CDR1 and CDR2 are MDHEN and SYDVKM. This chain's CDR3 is CASSPVYTEAFF. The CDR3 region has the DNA TGTGCCAGCAGCCCCGTTTACACTGAAGCTTTCTTT.

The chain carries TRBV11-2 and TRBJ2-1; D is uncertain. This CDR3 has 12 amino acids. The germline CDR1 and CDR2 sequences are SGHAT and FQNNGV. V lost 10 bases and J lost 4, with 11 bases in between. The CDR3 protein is CATTDIYNEQFF. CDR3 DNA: TGTGCCACCACGGATATATACAATGAGCAGTTCTTC.

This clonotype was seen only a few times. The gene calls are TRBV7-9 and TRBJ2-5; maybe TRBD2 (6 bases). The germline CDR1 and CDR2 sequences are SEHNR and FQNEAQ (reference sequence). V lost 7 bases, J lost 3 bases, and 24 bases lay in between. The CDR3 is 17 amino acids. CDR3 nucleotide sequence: TGTGCCAGCAATTCTCCCCGTTCGGGGGAGTCAAAAGAGACCCAGTACTTC. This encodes CASNSPRSGESKETQYF.

The CDR3 loop is CATSRDLDRGQPQHF. For the CDR3, the DNA is TGTGCCACCAGCAGAGATTTGGACAGGGGGCAGCCCCAGCATTTT. This chain connects TRBV15 to TRBJ1-5; 10 bases fit TRBD1. The V gene's germline CDR1 is LNHNV and CDR2 YYDKDF (reference sequence). V dropped 0 bases and J dropped 7; count of bases not matched to a gene: 3. The CDR3 contains 15 residues.

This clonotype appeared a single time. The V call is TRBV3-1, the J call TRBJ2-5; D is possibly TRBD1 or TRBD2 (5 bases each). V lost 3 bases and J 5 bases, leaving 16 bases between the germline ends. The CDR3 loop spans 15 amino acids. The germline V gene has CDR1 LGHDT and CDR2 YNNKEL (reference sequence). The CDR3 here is CASSHPVGWGETQYF. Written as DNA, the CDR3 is TGTGCCAGCAGCCATCCCGTTGGCTGGGGGGAGACCCAGTACTTC.

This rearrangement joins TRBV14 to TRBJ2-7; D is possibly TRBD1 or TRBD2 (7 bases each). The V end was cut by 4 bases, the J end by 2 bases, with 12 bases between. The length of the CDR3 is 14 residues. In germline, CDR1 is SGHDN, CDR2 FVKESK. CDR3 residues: CASSRQGGTYEQYV. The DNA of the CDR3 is TGTGCCAGCAGCCGACAGGGAGGGACCTACGAGCAGTACGTC.

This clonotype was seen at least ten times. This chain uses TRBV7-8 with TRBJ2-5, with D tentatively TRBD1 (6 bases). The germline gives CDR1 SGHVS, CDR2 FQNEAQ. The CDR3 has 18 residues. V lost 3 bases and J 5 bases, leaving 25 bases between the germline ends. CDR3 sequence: CASSLPRDGKGERETQYF. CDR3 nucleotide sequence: TGTGCCAGCAGCTTGCCCCGGGACGGAAAGGGGGAGAGGGAGACCCAGTACTTC.

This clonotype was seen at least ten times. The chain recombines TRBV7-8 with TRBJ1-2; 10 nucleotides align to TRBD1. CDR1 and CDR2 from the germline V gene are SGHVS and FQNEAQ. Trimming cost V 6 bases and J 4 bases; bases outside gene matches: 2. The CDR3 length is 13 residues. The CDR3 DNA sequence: TGTGCCAGCAGTCGGGACAGGGGCTATGGCTACACCTTC. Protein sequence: CASSRDRGYGYTF.

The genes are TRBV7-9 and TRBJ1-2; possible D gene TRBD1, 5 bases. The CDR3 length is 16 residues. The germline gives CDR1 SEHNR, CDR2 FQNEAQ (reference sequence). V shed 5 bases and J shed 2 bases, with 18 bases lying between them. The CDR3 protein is CASSQSQAGLNYGYTF. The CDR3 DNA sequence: TGTGCCAGCAGCCAGTCCCAGGCAGGGCTGAACTATGGCTACACCTTC.

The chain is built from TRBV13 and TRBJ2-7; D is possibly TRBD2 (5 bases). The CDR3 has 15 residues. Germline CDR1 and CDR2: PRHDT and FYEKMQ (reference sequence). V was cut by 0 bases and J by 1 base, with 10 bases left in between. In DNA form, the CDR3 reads TGTGCCAGCAGCTTAGGACTAGGCCCTTCCTACGAGCAGTACTTC. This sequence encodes CASSLGLGPSYEQYF.

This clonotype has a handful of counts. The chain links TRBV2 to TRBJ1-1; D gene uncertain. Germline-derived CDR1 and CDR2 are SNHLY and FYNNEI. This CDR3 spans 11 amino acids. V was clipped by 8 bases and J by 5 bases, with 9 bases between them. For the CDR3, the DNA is TGTGCCAGCCCCCGGAGGACTGAAGCTTTCTTT. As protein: CASPRRTEAFF. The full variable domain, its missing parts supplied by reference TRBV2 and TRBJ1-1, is EPEVTQTPSHQVTQMGQEVILRCVPISNHLYFYWYRQILGQKVEFLVSFYNNEISEKSEIFDDQFSVERPDGSNFTLKIRSTKLEDSAMYFCASPRRTEAFFGQGTRLTVV.

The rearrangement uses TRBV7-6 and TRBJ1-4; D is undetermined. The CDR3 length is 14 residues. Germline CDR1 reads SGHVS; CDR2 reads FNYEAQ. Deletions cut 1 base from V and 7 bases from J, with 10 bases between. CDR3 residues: CASSLGNDGEKLFF. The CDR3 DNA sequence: TGTGCCAGCAGCTTAGGCAACGATGGTGAAAAACTGTTTTTT.

This CDR3 reads CASSDLGRSVVYEQYF. In DNA form, the CDR3 reads TGTGCCAGCAGTGACCTGGGACGCAGTGTAGTCTACGAGCAGTACTTC. The V call is TRBV7-6, the J call TRBJ2-7; either TRBD1 or TRBD2 may fit D (5 bases each). CDR3 size: 16 residues. The V gene's germline CDR1 is SGHVS and CDR2 FNYEAQ. V was trimmed by 6 bases and J by 3 bases, leaving 21 bases between them.

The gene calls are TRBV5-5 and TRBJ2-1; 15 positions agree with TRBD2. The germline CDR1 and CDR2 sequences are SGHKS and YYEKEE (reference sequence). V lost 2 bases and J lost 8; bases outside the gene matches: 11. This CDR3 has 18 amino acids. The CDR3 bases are TGTGCCAGCAGCTTTCTCGGGACTAGCGGGGGGCCAGAAGATGAGCAGTTCTTC. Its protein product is CASSFLGTSGGPEDEQFF.

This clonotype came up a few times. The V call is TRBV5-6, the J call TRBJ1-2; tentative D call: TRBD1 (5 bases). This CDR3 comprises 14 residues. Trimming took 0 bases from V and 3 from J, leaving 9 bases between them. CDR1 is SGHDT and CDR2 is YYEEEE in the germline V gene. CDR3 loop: CASSLGGNDYGYTF. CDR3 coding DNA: TGTGCCAGCAGCTTGGGGGGGAACGACTATGGCTACACCTTC.

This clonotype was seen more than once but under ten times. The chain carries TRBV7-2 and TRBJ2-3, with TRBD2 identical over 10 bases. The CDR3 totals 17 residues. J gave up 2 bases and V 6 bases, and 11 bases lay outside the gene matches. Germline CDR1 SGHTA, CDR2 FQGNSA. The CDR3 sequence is CASSYRIAGGATDTQYF. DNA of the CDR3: TGTGCCAGCAGTTACCGGATAGCGGGGGGAGCCACAGATACGCAGTATTTT.

The CDR3 nucleotides are TGTGCCAGCAGAGAGGGATACGTCCTGACTTTC. This encodes CASREGYVLTF. This chain links TRBV6-5 with TRBJ2-6, with D possibly TRBD2 on 5 matching bases. V gave up 6 bases and J gave up 11 bases, with 8 bases separating them. Per the germline V gene, CDR1 is MNHEY and CDR2 is SVGAGI. The CDR3 covers 11 residues.

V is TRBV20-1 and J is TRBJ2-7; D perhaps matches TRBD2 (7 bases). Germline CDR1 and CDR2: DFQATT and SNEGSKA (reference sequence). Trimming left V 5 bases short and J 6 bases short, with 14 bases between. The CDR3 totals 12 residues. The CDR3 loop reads CSASGAGAEQYF. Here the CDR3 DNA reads TGCAGTGCTTCGGGGGCGGGAGCCGAGCAGTACTTC.

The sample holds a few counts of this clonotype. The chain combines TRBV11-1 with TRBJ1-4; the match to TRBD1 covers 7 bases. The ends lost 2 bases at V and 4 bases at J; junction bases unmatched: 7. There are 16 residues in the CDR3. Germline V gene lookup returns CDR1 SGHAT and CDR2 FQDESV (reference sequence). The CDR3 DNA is TGTGCCAGCAGCTTAATTGGGGACAGCCTTAATGAAAAACTGTTTTTT. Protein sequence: CASSLIGDSLNEKLFF.

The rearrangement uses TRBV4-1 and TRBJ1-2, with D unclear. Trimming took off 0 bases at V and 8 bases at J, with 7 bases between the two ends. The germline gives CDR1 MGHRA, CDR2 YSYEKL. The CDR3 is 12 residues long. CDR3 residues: CASSQDARGYTF. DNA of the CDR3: TGCGCCAGCAGCCAAGATGCGCGGGGCTACACCTTC.

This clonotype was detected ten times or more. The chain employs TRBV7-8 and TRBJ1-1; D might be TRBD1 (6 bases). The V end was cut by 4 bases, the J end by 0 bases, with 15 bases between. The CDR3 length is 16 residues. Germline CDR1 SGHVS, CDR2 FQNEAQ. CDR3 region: CASSSYTDRLNTEAFF. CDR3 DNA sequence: TGTGCCAGCAGCTCATACACGGACAGATTGAACACTGAAGCTTTCTTT. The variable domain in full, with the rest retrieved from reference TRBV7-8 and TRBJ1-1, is GAGVSQSPRYKVAKRGQDVALRCDPISGHVSLFWYQQALGQGPEFLTYFQNEAQLDKSGLPSDRFFAERPEGSVSTLKIQRTQQEDSAVYLCASSSYTDRLNTEAFFGQGTRLTVV.

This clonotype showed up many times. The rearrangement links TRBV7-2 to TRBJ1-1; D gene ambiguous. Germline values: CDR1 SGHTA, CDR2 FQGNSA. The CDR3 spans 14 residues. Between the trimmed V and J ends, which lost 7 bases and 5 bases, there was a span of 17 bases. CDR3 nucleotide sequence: TGTGCCAGCACCTCTGGCGGGAGAGAGACTGAAGCTTTCTTT. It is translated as CASTSGGRETEAFF.

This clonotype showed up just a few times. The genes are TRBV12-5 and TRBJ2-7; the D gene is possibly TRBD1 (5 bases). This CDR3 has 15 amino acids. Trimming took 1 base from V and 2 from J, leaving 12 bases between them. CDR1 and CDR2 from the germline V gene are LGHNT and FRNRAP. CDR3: CASGLDSQGAYEQYV. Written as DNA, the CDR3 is TGTGCTAGTGGTTTGGACTCCCAGGGCGCCTACGAGCAGTACGTC.

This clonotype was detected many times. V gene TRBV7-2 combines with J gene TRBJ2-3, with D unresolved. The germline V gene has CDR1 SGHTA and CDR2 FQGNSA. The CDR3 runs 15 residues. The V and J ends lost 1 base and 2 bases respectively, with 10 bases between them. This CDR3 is CASSLGKGFTDTQYF. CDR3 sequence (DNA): TGTGCCAGCAGCTTAGGGAAGGGCTTCACAGATACGCAGTATTTT.

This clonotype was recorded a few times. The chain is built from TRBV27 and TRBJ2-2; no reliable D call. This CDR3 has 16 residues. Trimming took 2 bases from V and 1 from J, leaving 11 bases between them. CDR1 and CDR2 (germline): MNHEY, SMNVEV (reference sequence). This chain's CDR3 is CASSLAPPGNTGELFF. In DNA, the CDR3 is TGTGCCAGCAGTTTAGCCCCCCCAGGGAACACCGGGGAGCTGTTTTTT.

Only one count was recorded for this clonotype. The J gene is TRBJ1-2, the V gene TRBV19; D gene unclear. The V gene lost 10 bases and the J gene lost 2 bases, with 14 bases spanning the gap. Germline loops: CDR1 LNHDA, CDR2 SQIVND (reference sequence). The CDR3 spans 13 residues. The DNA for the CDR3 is TGTGCCACCTCCCCGGCCAGCAACTATGGCTACACCTTC. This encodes CATSPASNYGYTF. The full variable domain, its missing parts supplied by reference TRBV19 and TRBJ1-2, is DGGITQSPKYLFRKEGQNVTLSCEQNLNHDAMYWYRQDPGQGLRLIYYSQIVNDFQKGDIAEGYSVSREKKESFPLTVTSAQKNPTAFYLCATSPASNYGYTFGSGTRLTVV.

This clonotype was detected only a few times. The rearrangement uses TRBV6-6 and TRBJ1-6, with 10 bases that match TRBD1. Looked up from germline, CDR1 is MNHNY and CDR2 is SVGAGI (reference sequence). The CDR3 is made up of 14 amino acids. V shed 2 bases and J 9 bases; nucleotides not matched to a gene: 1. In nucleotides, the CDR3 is TGTGCCAGCAGTTACCGGGACAGGGGTTCACCCCTCCACTTT. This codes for CASSYRDRGSPLHF.